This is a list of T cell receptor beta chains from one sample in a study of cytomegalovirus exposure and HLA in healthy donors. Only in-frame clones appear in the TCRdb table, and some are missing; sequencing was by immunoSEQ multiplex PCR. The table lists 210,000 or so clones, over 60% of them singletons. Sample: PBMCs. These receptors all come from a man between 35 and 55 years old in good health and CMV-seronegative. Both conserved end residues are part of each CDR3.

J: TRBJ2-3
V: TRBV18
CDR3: CASSPRERRGNTDTQYF

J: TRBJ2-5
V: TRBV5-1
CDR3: CASSLRLQGAQETQYF

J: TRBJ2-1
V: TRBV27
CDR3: CASSVFPRSYNEQFF

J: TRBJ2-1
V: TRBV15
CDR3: CATSRLAGYEQFF

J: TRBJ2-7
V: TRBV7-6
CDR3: CASSLYSGAYSYEQYF

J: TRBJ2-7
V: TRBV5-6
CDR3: CASSFGGWEQYF

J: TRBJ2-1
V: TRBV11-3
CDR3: CASSLDLGSEQFF

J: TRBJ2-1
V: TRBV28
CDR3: CASSFHLGLSYNEQFF

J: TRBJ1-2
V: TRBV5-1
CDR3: CASSLGGPGDGYTF

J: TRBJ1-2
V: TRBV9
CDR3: CASSVGDSLYGYTF

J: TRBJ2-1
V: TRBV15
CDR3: CATSRDRAYNEQFF

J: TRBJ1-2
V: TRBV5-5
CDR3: CASSFARGRDGYTF

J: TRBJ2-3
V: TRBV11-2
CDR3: CASSSLAGGSTDTQYF

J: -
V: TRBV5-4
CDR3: CASSLDRSSYEQYF

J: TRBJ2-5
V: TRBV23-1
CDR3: CASSQWDSQGTWVTQYF

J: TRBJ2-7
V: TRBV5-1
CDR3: CASSLAGLNYEQYF

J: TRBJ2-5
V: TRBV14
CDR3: CASSQGAGPGGTQYF

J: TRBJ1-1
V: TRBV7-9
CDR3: CASSLSISGDIVSF

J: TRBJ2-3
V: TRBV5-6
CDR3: CASSLGGTDTQYF

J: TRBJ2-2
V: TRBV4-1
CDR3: CASSRMGYTGELFF

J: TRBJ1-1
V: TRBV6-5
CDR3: CASRKGQPNTEAFF

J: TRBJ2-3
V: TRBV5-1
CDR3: CASSLGWATDTQYF

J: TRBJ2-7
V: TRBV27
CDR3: CASSLAGATSGRVYEQYF

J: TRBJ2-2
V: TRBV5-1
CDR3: CASSLWFSREAGELFF

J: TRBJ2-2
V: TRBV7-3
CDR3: CASSLSLDGELFF

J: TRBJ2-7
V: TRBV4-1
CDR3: CASSLDRGYEQYF

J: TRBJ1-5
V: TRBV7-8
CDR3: CASTQGDGSNQPQHF

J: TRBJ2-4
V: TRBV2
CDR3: CASSATGTVNIQYF

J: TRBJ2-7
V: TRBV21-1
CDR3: CASSKGLAGSAYEQYF

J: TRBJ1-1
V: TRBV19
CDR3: CASSSPPGHTNTEAFF

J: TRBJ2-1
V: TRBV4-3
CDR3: CASSQEWPINEQFF

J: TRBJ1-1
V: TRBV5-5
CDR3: CASSWDRGHPEAFF

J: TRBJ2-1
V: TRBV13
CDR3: CASSPYNEQFF

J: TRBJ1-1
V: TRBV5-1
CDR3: CASSLPGGNTEAFF

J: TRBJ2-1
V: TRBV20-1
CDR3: CSAKGYEQFF

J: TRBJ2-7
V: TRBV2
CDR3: CASTIDRGPYEQYF

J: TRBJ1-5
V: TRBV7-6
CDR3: CASSLGPASNQPQHF

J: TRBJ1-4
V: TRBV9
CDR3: CASSVGLKRGEKLFF

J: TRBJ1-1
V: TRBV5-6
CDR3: CASSSGRMNTEAFF

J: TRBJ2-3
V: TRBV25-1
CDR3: CASSEWTGRGTDTQYF

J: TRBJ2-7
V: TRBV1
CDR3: CTSSRSPGLAGDRSYEQYF

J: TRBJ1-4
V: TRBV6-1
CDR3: CASSEGGRNNEKLFF

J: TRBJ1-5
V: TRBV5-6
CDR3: CASSRDRAQPQHF